This TCR beta chain originates from a study of CD8+ T cells in alopecia areata. The authors extracted RNA and reverse transcribed it into cDNA as the sequencing template. Data came from immunoSEQ multiplex PCR; TCRdb stores just in-frame clones and leaves some out. The sample contains 150,000 to 200,000 clones, 50% to 70% of which appear only once. Deletions cut 3 bases from V and 8 bases from J, with 11 bases between. The CDR3 length is 14 residues. Germline-derived CDR1 and CDR2 are SEHNR and FQNEAQ (reference sequence). Indicated treatment: oral pan-JAK inhibitor, 5-10 mg twice daily. This clone was seen only a few times.

This sequence originates from a human donor with alopecia areata. V and J are TRBV7-9 and TRBJ1-6, with TRBD1 as a possible D gene (6 bases). The input for sequencing was CD4+ T cells sorted from blood, taken at roughly week 49, from a patient treated with tofacitinib. In DNA form, the CDR3 reads TGTGCCAGCAGCTTTGGACAGCCTTATTCACCCCTCCACTTT. It yields the protein CASSFGQPYSPLHF.